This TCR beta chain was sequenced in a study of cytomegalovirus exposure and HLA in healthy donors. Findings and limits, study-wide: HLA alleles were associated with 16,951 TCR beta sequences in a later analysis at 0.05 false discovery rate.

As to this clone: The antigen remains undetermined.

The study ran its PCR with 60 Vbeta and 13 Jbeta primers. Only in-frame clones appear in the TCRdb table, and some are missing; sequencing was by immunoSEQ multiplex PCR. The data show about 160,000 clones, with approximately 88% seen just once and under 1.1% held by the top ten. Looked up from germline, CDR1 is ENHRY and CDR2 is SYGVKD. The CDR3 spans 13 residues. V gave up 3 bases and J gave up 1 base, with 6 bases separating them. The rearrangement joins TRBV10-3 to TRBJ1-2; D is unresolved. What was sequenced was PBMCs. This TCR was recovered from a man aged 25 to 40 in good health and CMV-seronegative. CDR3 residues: CAISEVLNYGYTF. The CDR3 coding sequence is TGTGCCATCAGTGAAGTACTTAACTATGGCTACACCTTC.